Below are 15 T cell receptor beta chains sequenced from a single sample in a study of blood T cell repertoires in COVID-19 (dated by TCRdb to about 2020). Libraries came from the immunoSEQ multiplex PCR assay. The table comes from immuneACCESS by way of TCRdb, which keeps in-frame sequences with V and J called. Part of the clones is missing from these tables; in studies checked, under half for an unresolved V gene and the rest for unknown reasons. The sample has 120,000 to 150,000 clones on record, 80% to 90% of them singletons. The leading ten clones occupy around 15% of the sample. Sequenced input: peripheral blood. These receptors all stem from a man between 18 and 29 years old with COVID-19, enrolled during active disease.

In this sample, this clone turned up once. The chain couples TRBV6-4 to TRBJ2-3; 12 bases line up with TRBD2. The CDR3 is made up of 14 amino acids. Germline CDR1 and CDR2: MRHNA and SNTAGT. The J segment lost 4 bases and the V segment lost 7 bases, leaving 3 bases of the junction unmatched. The CDR3 DNA is TGTGCCAGCAAAAGACTAGCGGGAGCAGATACGCAGTATTTT. Translating gives CASKRLAGADTQYF.

This chain uses TRBV7-9 with TRBJ2-5; D may be TRBD1 (5 bases). Trimming shortened V by 1 base and J by 5 bases, and 14 bases separated the two germline ends. There are 15 residues in the CDR3. Germline V gives CDR1 SEHNR, CDR2 FQNEAQ (reference sequence). The CDR3 bases are TGTGCCAGCAGCTTAGGATCAGGGATCCGGGAGACCCAGTACTTC. Its translation is CASSLGSGIRETQYF.

This chain uses TRBV6-6 with TRBJ2-7; 8 bases are shared with TRBD1. Looked up from germline, CDR1 is MNHNY and CDR2 is SVGAGI (reference sequence). With V trimmed by 5 bases and J by 3 bases, 12 bases remained unmatched. CDR3 length equals 16 residues. The CDR3 sequence: CASSPLPTQGDYEQYF. The CDR3, as DNA: TGTGCCAGCAGTCCCCTCCCGACACAGGGGGACTACGAGCAGTACTTC.

The V call is TRBV11-2, the J call TRBJ2-5; 7 bases line up with TRBD1. Trimming removed 6 bases from V and 3 bases from J; junction bases left unmatched: 10. CDR3 length equals 15 residues. The germline V gene has CDR1 SGHAT and CDR2 FQNNGV. DNA for the CDR3: TGTGCCAGCAGGAGCTCCGGGGACAGCGAAGAGACCCAGTACTTC. This sequence encodes CASRSSGDSEETQYF. The full variable domain, rest sourced from reference TRBV11-2 and TRBJ2-5, is EAGVAQSPRYKIIEKRQSVAFWCNPISGHATLYWYQQILGQGPKLLIQFQNNGVVDDSQLPKDRFSAERLKGVDSTLKIQPAKLEDSAVYLCASRSSGDSEETQYFGPGTRLLVL.

The V gene is TRBV28, the J gene TRBJ1-2; D is perhaps TRBD1 (6 bases). The ends were cut back, 6 bases at V and 8 bases at J, with 16 bases in the middle. Germline assignment: CDR1 MDHEN and CDR2 SYDVKM. The CDR3 runs to 13 residues. The CDR3, as DNA: TGTGCCAGCAGGGCGAACAGGGATTCGGGCTACACCTTC. It codes for CASRANRDSGYTF.

V usage is TRBV10-1 and J usage is TRBJ2-1, with TRBD2 matching over 10 bases. Germline CDR1 WNHNN, CDR2 SYGVQD (reference sequence). This CDR3 spans 14 amino acids. Trimming took 5 bases from V and 8 from J; bases not matched to a gene: 6. CDR3 in amino acids: CASSPSGSIHEQFF. The CDR3 coding sequence is TGCGCCAGCAGTCCTAGCGGGAGTATACATGAGCAGTTCTTC.

The genes are TRBV4-1 and TRBJ2-7; D perhaps matches TRBD2 (5 bases). Germline values: CDR1 MGHRA, CDR2 YSYEKL. The ends were cut back, 4 bases at V and 4 bases at J, with 11 bases in the middle. CDR3 length equals 13 residues. The CDR3 DNA reads TGCGCCAGCAGCCGCCCCGGGGATTACGAGCAGTACTTC. As protein: CASSRPGDYEQYF.

Only one count was recorded for this clone. The rearrangement links TRBV3-1 (or the pseudogene TRBV3-2) to TRBJ1-2, with D hard to call. Trimming removed 4 bases at V and 5 bases at J, with 11 bases between. Germline V gives CDR1 LGHDT, CDR2 YNNKEL (reference sequence). The length of the CDR3 is 13 residues. CDR3 in amino acids: CASSRGRGYGYTF. CDR3 nucleotide sequence: TGTGCCAGCAGCCGTGGCAGAGGTTATGGCTACACCTTC.

The CDR3 is CASSLEGTSSYEQYF. The CDR3 coding sequence is TGTGCCAGCAGCTTAGAAGGGACTAGCTCCTACGAGCAGTACTTC. This chain joins TRBV7-2 and TRBJ2-7, with 8 bases fitting TRBD2. CDR3 length equals 15 residues. J was trimmed by 0 bases and V by 1 base; bases with no gene match: 2. Germline CDR1 SGHTA, CDR2 FQGNSA.

Only a few counts were recorded for this clone. J is TRBJ1-2 and V is TRBV30; 8 bases map to TRBD1. V was clipped by 3 bases and J by 7 bases; unmatched bases: 7. The CDR3 loop spans 13 amino acids. The germline V gene has CDR1 GTSNPN and CDR2 SVGIG (reference sequence). The CDR3 DNA reads as TGTGCCTGGAGCCGGACAGGGAAAGGTGGCTACACCTTC. Translated: CAWSRTGKGGYTF.

The chain links TRBV5-6 to TRBJ2-7; possible D gene TRBD1, 7 bases. Trimming pared 4 bases from V and 2 bases from J, leaving 16 bases between. The CDR3 is 15 residues long. Looked up from germline, CDR1 is SGHDT and CDR2 is YYEEEE. In DNA, the CDR3 is TGTGCCAGCAGCCCCCGCCAGGGGGGTACCTACGAGCAGTACTTC. Translated, it gives CASSPRQGGTYEQYF.

This chain connects TRBV15 to TRBJ1-2; weak D call: TRBD1 (6 bases). V lost 4 bases and J 4 bases, leaving 10 bases between the germline ends. The germline V gene encodes CDR1 LNHNV and CDR2 YYDKDF (reference sequence). The CDR3 totals 13 residues. The CDR3: CATSKDSSYGYTF. For the CDR3, the DNA is TGTGCCACCAGCAAGGACAGTTCCTATGGCTACACCTTC.

The rearrangement links TRBV30 to TRBJ2-2; D not resolved. The CDR3 length is 14 residues. The V gene lost 1 base and the J gene lost 6 bases, with 12 bases spanning the gap. Per germline, CDR1 GTSNPN and CDR2 SVGIG (reference sequence). CDR3 in DNA: TGTGCCTGGAGTGCACCCGCAGGTGCCGGGGAGCTGTTTTTT. Its translation: CAWSAPAGAGELFF.

The V and J genes are TRBV28 and TRBJ1-1, with TRBD1 matching 9 bases. Trimming removed 2 bases from V and 4 bases from J; junction bases left unmatched: 2. The CDR3 runs to 14 residues. Germline V CDR1 and CDR2: MDHEN, SYDVKM. The CDR3 coding sequence is TGTGCCAGCAGTTTAAACAGGGGGCGCACTGAAGCTTTCTTT. It encodes CASSLNRGRTEAFF.

On this clone itself: One end of the junction fails to match germline, which may point to a read error. The chain employs TRBV6-5 and TRBJ1-4; perhaps TRBD1 as D (5 bases). Germline V gene lookup returns CDR1 MNHEY and CDR2 SVGAGI. There are 14 residues in the CDR3. The CDR3 nucleotides read TGTGCCAGCAGTTTCGGCCCCTCGGGGGAAAAACTGCTTTTT. Translation gives CASSFGPSGEKLLF.